This T cell receptor beta chain was documented in a study of cytomegalovirus exposure and HLA in healthy donors. Overall study results and limits: Upon later analysis, HLA-associated TCR beta chains proved more clonally expanded than other, equally common chains. What a later analysis reportedly showed was that an Asian-associated ancestry cluster had fewer N-insertions than the approximately 700-donor mean. Most of the TCR beta V segments (in an earlier analysis) were productive either about 90% or about 30% of the time.

The table lists this clone with a count of one. Its matching antigen is unknown. PCR primers comprised 60 Vbeta and 13 Jbeta primers. This table comes from immunoSEQ multiplex PCR, and its TCRdb copy is limited to in-frame clones, with some not included. Counted here are around 130,000 clones, over 80% occurring once; the ten biggest clones make up approximately 1.1%. Material for sequencing was PBMCs. The receptor's source is a boy aged 5 to 17 in good health and CMV-seronegative.

CDR3 in amino acids: CASSKTEADTQYF. CDR3 DNA: TGTGCCAGCAGCAAGACTGAGGCAGATACGCAGTATTTT. This sequence joins TRBV7-7 and TRBJ2-3, with D unresolved. Germline V CDR1 and CDR2: SSHAT, FNYEAQ (reference sequence). The CDR3 spans 13 residues. V was pared by 5 bases and J by 4 bases, with 10 bases between. Supplemented by reference TRBV7-7 and TRBJ2-3, the full variable domain reads GAGVSQSPRYKVTKRGQDVTLRCDPISSHATLYWYQQALGQGPEFLTYFNYEAQPDKSGLPSDRFSAERPEGSISTLTIQRTEQRDSAMYRCASSKTEADTQYFGPGTRLTVL.